This note documents a single T cell receptor (beta chain) sequence. The CDR3 contains 14 residues. The J segment lost 3 bases and the V segment lost 6 bases, leaving 7 bases of the junction unmatched. Germline loops: CDR1 WSHSY, CDR2 SAAADI. Sequencing used immunoSEQ multiplex PCR; TCRdb keeps in-frame clones, though not all of them. The sample lists approximately 200,000 clones; 84% were seen once. This specimen comes from a study of blood T cell repertoires in COVID-19. The TCR originated in a man in his 60s who had recovered from COVID-19. This chain links TRBV10-2 with TRBJ2-7; 8 nucleotides align to TRBD1. Source material: PBMCs or T cells enriched from blood (not recorded which). The CDR3 DNA sequence: TGCGCCAGCAGCCAAGGGACAGGAAACTACGAGCAGTACTTC. This sequence encodes CASSQGTGNYEQYF.